This T cell receptor (beta chain) stems from a study of OX40 agonist ivuxolimab in advanced cancers. Study summary: Administration of intravenous ivuxolimab to patients occurred every 2 weeks at 0.01 to 10 mg/kg. Study-level results: Specificity for antigen went undetermined in the expanded peripheral T cells. The study found that CD8+ T cells averaged more expanded clones than CD4+.

Assay used: immunoSEQ multiplex PCR; TCRdb lists only in-frame clones, some missing. The table includes about 40,000 clones, approximately 86% detected once. Autoimmune disease history or systemic immunosuppression was exclusionary. With respect to this clone: As yet, its antigen is unknown.

This CDR3 has 15 residues. Germline CDR1 SGHDT, CDR2 YYEEEE. V lost 4 bases, J lost 3 bases, and 16 bases lay in between. This sequence joins TRBV5-6 and TRBJ1-2; D is undetermined. The receptor's source is an adult with an advanced solid tumor such as melanoma, head and neck, liver or kidney cancer. The sequencing used CD4+ or CD8+ T cells sorted from blood, collected in a trial of the OX40 agonist ivuxolimab. The CDR3 reads CASSRYHTGYYGYTF. CDR3 nucleotide sequence: TGTGCCAGCAGCCGATACCACACGGGGTACTATGGCTACACCTTC.